This T cell receptor beta chain was captured in a study of blood T cell repertoires in COVID-19. Per germline, CDR1 MNHNS and CDR2 SASEGT. This CDR3 region has 12 residues. V gave up 1 base and J gave up 13 bases, with 13 bases separating them. In the authors' methods: Researchers report that nucleated cell counts were estimated from reference gene primer amplification. Some clones are missing from TCRdb's copy, which holds only in-frame ones; the method was immunoSEQ multiplex PCR. The V and J calls and clone size are taken from that table; D and trimming were inferred from the DNA. The data show 130,000 or so clones, with 75% to 90% seen just once and 2% to 3% held by the top ten. This clone was recorded a few times.

The V call is TRBV6-1, the J call TRBJ1-2; D uncertain. This clonotype was sampled from a man aged 50 to 59 with active COVID-19. Sequenced sample: peripheral blood. The CDR3 protein is CASSEVARVSTF. The CDR3 coding sequence is TGTGCCAGCAGTGAAGTTGCCCGGGTAAGCACCTTC.